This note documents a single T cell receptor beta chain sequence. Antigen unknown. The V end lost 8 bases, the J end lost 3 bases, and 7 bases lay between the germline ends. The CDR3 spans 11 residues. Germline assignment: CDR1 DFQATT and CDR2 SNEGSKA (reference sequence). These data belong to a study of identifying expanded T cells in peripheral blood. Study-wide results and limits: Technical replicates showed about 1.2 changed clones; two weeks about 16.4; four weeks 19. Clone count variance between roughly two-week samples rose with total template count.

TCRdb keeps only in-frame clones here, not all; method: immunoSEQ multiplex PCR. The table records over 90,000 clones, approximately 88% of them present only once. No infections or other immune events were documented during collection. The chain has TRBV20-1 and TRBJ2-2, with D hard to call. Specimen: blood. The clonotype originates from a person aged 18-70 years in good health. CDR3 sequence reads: CSRRYTGELFF. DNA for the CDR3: TGCAGTCGCAGGTACACCGGGGAGCTGTTTTTT.